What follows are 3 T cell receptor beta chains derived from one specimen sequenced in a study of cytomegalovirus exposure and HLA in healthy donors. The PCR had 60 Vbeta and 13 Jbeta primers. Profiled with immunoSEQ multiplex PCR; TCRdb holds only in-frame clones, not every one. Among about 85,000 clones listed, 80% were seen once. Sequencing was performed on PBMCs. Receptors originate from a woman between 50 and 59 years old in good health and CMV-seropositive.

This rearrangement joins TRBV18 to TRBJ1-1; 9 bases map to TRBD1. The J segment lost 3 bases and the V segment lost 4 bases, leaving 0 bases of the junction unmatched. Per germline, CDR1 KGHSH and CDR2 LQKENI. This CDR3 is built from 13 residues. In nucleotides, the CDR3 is TGTGCCAGCTCACGGACAGGGGACACTGAAGCTTTCTTT. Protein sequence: CASSRTGDTEAFF.

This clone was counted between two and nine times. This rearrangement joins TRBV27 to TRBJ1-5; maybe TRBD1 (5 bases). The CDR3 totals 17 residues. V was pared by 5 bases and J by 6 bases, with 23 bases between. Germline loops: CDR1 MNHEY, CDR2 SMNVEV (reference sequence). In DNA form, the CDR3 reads TGTGCCAGCAGTCCTAAGGGGTTGAGGTCAGAACTTCAGCCCCAGCATTTT. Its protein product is CASSPKGLRSELQPQHF.

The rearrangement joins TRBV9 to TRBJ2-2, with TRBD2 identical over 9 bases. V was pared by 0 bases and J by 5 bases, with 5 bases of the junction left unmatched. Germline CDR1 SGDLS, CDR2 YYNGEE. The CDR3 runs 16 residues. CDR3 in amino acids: CASSVGAGGVTGELFF. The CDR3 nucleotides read TGTGCCAGCAGCGTAGGAGCGGGGGGCGTTACCGGGGAGCTGTTTTTT.